This passage covers 19 T cell receptor beta chains from one sample sequenced in a study of blood T cell repertoires in COVID-19. Assay: immunoSEQ multiplex PCR; the TCRdb copy retains only in-frame clones and omits some. This sample has approximately 110,000 clones; roughly 80% occur once, and the top ten carry roughly 15%. Material for sequencing was peripheral blood. All receptors come from a woman older than 75 with acute or convalescent COVID-19.

The chain combines TRBV5-1 with TRBJ2-1; 10 bases align to TRBD2. The CDR3 totals 15 residues. J lost 13 bases, V lost 0 bases, and 10 bases had no gene match. Germline V lookup: CDR1 SGHRS, CDR2 YFSETQ. The CDR3 spells CASSLERVGTSVQFF. CDR3 DNA: TGCGCCAGCAGCTTGGAGAGGGTGGGGACTAGCGTACAGTTCTTC.

The V gene is TRBV7-9, the J gene TRBJ2-3; D unclear. This CDR3 has 17 residues. Germline CDR1 is SEHNR and CDR2 is FQNEAQ (reference sequence). Trimming stripped 7 bases from V and 0 bases from J, with 20 bases between. The CDR3: CASTKNPGSSSTDTQYF. CDR3 coding DNA: TGTGCCAGCACCAAAAACCCCGGTTCTTCTAGCACAGATACGCAGTATTTT.

This clone was seen a single time. This chain links TRBV5-1 with TRBJ1-1; D is perhaps TRBD1 (5 bases). V shed 2 bases and J shed 3 bases, with 8 bases lying between them. Germline CDR1 is SGHRS and CDR2 is YFSETQ. The CDR3 loop spans 13 amino acids. The CDR3 sequence: CASSFGGDTEAFF. CDR3 sequence (DNA): TGCGCCAGCAGCTTTGGGGGGGACACTGAAGCTTTCTTT.

The gene calls are TRBV10-3 and TRBJ2-1; tentatively, D is TRBD2 (5 bases). The ends were cut back, 5 bases at V and 8 bases at J, with 16 bases in the middle. Germline V gene sequence: CDR1 ENHRY, CDR2 SYGVKD. This CDR3 contains 14 residues. As DNA, the CDR3 is TGTGCCATCAGTCCGGACTTGCGAGACGATGAGCAGTTCTTC. Its translation is CAISPDLRDDEQFF.

J is TRBJ2-1 and V is TRBV6-2 or TRBV6-3; D is perhaps TRBD2 (5 bases). Germline V gene sequence: CDR1 MNHEY, CDR2 SVGEGT. The ends were cut back, 0 bases at V and 0 bases at J, with 18 bases in the middle. The CDR3 contains 19 residues. The CDR3 loop is CASSYSPRTELSSYNEQFF. The CDR3 DNA sequence: TGTGCCAGCAGTTACTCCCCTAGGACTGAACTAAGCTCCTACAATGAGCAGTTCTTC.

With regard to this clone: A read error likely explains this, since a far larger clone differs by one base. The chain carries TRBV28 and TRBJ1-2; D unresolved. Germline lookup yields CDR1 MDHEN and CDR2 SYDVKM. V shed 6 bases and J shed 3 bases, with 8 bases lying between them. The CDR3 is made up of 12 amino acids. CDR3 in DNA: TGTGCCAGCAGCCCGGTCGACTATGGCTACACCTTC. This sequence encodes CASSPVDYGYTF.

This chain connects TRBV19 to TRBJ2-7; 12 nucleotides agree with TRBD2. V shed 4 bases and J 2 bases; nucleotides not matched to a gene: 6. Germline CDR1 reads LNHDA; CDR2 reads SQIVND (reference sequence). This CDR3 spans 16 amino acids. As DNA, the CDR3 is TGTGCCAGTAGTACCAGACTAGCGGGGGCAGCCTACGAGCAGTACTTC. This sequence encodes CASSTRLAGAAYEQYF.

Here the CDR3 DNA reads TGCGCCAGCAGCTTGGGGACACATAGCAATCAGCCCCAGCATTTT. Translated, it gives CASSLGTHSNQPQHF. The V call is TRBV5-1, the J call TRBJ1-5, with D possibly matching TRBD1 (5 bases). This CDR3 has 15 amino acids. The V and J ends lost 0 bases and 0 bases respectively, with 7 bases between them. Germline values: CDR1 SGHRS, CDR2 YFSETQ.

The rearrangement joins TRBV7-9 to TRBJ2-5, with D unclear. This CDR3 comprises 13 residues. Trimming cost V 5 bases and J 4 bases, with 11 bases left between them. Germline V gene lookup returns CDR1 SEHNR and CDR2 FQNEAQ (reference sequence). Here the CDR3 DNA reads TGTGCCAGCAGCCACGACAACGCAGAGACCCAGTACTTC. This gives the protein CASSHDNAETQYF.

The gene calls are TRBV19 and TRBJ1-1; 11 bases map to TRBD1. Germline assignment: CDR1 LNHDA and CDR2 SQIVND (reference sequence). V dropped 5 bases and J dropped 9; count of bases not matched to a gene: 14. This CDR3 is built from 16 residues. The CDR3 bases are TGTGCCAGTAGTCACCCGGCCGGGACAGGGGGACCCCAAGCTTTCTTT. This sequence encodes CASSHPAGTGGPQAFF. The full variable domain, rest sourced from reference TRBV19 and TRBJ1-1, is DGGITQSPKYLFRKEGQNVTLSCEQNLNHDAMYWYRQDPGQGLRLIYYSQIVNDFQKGDIAEGYSVSREKKESFPLTVTSAQKNPTAFYLCASSHPAGTGGPQAFFGQGTRLTVV.

The chain employs TRBV13 and TRBJ2-3; D may be TRBD2 (7 bases). Germline V gene data show CDR1 as PRHDT and CDR2 as FYEKMQ (reference sequence). The CDR3 contains 16 residues. Trimming removed 5 bases from V and 1 base from J, with 16 bases in between. This chain's CDR3 is CASSLAAEGGTDTQYF. In nucleotides, the CDR3 is TGTGCCAGCAGCCTAGCGGCAGAGGGGGGCACAGATACGCAGTATTTT.

J is TRBJ2-5 and V is TRBV10-3; no clear D gene. The germline V and J ends were trimmed by 4 bases and 4 bases, with 4 bases remaining between them. This CDR3 has 11 amino acids. Germline loops: CDR1 ENHRY, CDR2 SYGVKD. CDR3 sequence reads: CAISAGETQYF. The CDR3 DNA sequence: TGTGCCATCAGTGCGGGAGAGACCCAGTACTTC.

V is TRBV4-1 and J is TRBJ1-3; D remains ambiguous. CDR1 is MGHRA and CDR2 is YSYEKL in the germline V gene. V lost 2 bases and J 0 bases, leaving 8 bases between the germline ends. The length of the CDR3 is 15 residues. CDR3 in DNA: TGCGCCAGCAGCCAACACTTACTCTCTGGAAACACCATATATTTT. Translating gives CASSQHLLSGNTIYF.

The chain joins TRBV2 to TRBJ2-7, with 7 bases matching TRBD1. This CDR3 contains 14 residues. Germline loops: CDR1 SNHLY, CDR2 FYNNEI. Trimming cost V 5 bases and J 3 bases; bases outside gene matches: 7. The CDR3 bases are TGTGCCAGCAGTCTTGCGCAGGGGGACTACGAGCAGTACTTC. Amino acids: CASSLAQGDYEQYF.

This clone is a singleton in its sample. This chain connects TRBV18 to TRBJ2-5, with D perhaps matching TRBD2 (5 bases). Trimming took off 6 bases at V and 2 bases at J, with 10 bases between the two ends. The germline V gene has CDR1 KGHSH and CDR2 LQKENI. The CDR3 has 13 residues. The CDR3 sequence: CASSPGIQETQYF. The CDR3 bases are TGTGCCAGCTCTCCCGGGATTCAAGAGACCCAGTACTTC.

The chain recombines TRBV5-1 with TRBJ2-5; 7 bases are shared with TRBD2. Looked up from germline, CDR1 is SGHRS and CDR2 is YFSETQ. CDR3 length: 15 residues. Trimming cost V 9 bases and J 0 bases; bases outside gene matches: 11. CDR3 amino acids: CATRSLSGDQETQYF. CDR3 DNA: TGCGCCACCAGGTCCCTAAGCGGGGACCAAGAGACCCAGTACTTC.

The table lists this clone with a count of one. The chain has TRBV19 and TRBJ1-1, with D unresolved. Germline V gene sequence: CDR1 LNHDA, CDR2 SQIVND (reference sequence). V gave up 3 bases and J gave up 4 bases, with 15 bases separating them. The CDR3 extends over 15 amino acids. The CDR3 loop is CASSMARSRGTEAFF. CDR3 DNA sequence: TGTGCCAGTAGTATGGCACGCTCTCGAGGCACTGAAGCTTTCTTT.

This clone has more than one count but fewer than ten. V and J are TRBV3-1 (or the pseudogene TRBV3-2) and TRBJ2-1; D remains ambiguous. The CDR3 has 12 amino acids. Germline values: CDR1 LGHDT, CDR2 YNNKEL (reference sequence). Trimming took off 7 bases at V and 5 bases at J, with 9 bases between the two ends. The CDR3 DNA is TGTGCCAGCACAGGCCCTCACAATGAGCAGTTCTTC. It yields the protein CASTGPHNEQFF.

The rearrangement uses TRBV24-1 and TRBJ1-2; D call uncertain. Trimming took 5 bases from V and 6 from J, leaving 18 bases between them. CDR1 KGHDR and CDR2 SFDVKD come from the germline V gene. The CDR3 covers 15 residues. The CDR3 protein is CATSAWTAAGDGYTF. The CDR3 nucleotides are TGTGCCACCAGTGCTTGGACCGCTGCCGGGGATGGCTACACCTTC.